One sample yielded the 19 T cell receptor beta chains listed below, sequenced in a study of vaccination and CD4 T cells after COVID-19. This sample's treatment: 10-day PBMC culture with coronavirus spike peptide pools or control peptides (ViraFEST assay). The collection of CD4+ T cells from the unexposed donor took place before the COVID-19 pandemic (2011-2018). Oncomine TCR Beta short-read sequencing was applied to DNA from cultured CD4+ T cells. A single record per CDR3 protein comes from TCRdb applying MiXCR to the PCR reads. The table has about 7,000 distinct CDR3 sequences, 50% seen once. For these receptors, no antigen is known. Sequenced input: CD4+ T cells from blood, cultured in vitro. The receptors here all came from a human donor in good health.

The V and J genes are TRBV5-8 and TRBJ2-5; D possibly corresponds to TRBD1 (7 bases). The CDR3 spans 14 residues. With 4 bases removed from V and 2 bases from J, the gap between germline ends came to 12 bases. Germline V gene lookup returns CDR1 SGHTS and CDR2 YDEGEE. As DNA, the CDR3 is TGTGCCAGCAGCCGGGGGACAGCACAAGAGACCCAGTACTTC. Protein: CASSRGTAQETQYF.

This clonotype showed up just a few times. The rearrangement joins TRBV4-2 to TRBJ1-2; 9 positions match TRBD1. V shed 4 bases and J 8 bases; nucleotides not matched to a gene: 8. From germline, CDR1 is LGHNA and CDR2 YNFKEQ. This CDR3 is built from 14 residues. CDR3 region: CASSLTGTGYGYTF. CDR3 nucleotide sequence: TGTGCCAGCAGCCTGACCGGGACAGGGTACGGCTACACCTTC.

The DNA for the CDR3 is TGTGCCAGCTCACCGTCTCAGGACGGCTATGGCTACACCTTC. Residues: CASSPSQDGYGYTF. The gene calls are TRBV18 and TRBJ1-2, with D hard to call. V gave up 3 bases and J gave up 4 bases, with 12 bases separating them. This CDR3 region has 14 residues. Germline assignment: CDR1 KGHSH and CDR2 LQKENI.

The chain employs TRBV20-1 and TRBJ1-5; 9 bases align to TRBD1. Trimming took 5 bases from V and 6 from J; bases not matched to a gene: 11. The CDR3 contains 15 residues. Germline V lookup: CDR1 DFQATT, CDR2 SNEGSKA (reference sequence). The CDR3 spells CSAYPGQGRSQPQHF. The CDR3 DNA is TGCAGTGCTTACCCGGGACAGGGACGGAGTCAGCCCCAGCATTTT.

The chain joins TRBV7-9 to TRBJ1-6, with D perhaps matching TRBD1 (6 bases). In germline, CDR1 is SEHNR, CDR2 FQNEAQ (reference sequence). CDR3 length equals 18 residues. Trimming shortened V by 0 bases and J by 2 bases, and 14 bases separated the two germline ends. CDR3 in amino acids: CASSLAPEQGAYNSPLHF. CDR3 in DNA: TGTGCCAGCAGCTTAGCCCCCGAACAGGGAGCCTATAATTCACCCCTCCACTTT.

This clonotype was observed a handful of times. The chain recombines TRBV20-1 with TRBJ1-2, with TRBD1 matching over 7 bases. CDR1 and CDR2 from the germline V gene are DFQATT and SNEGSKA (reference sequence). The CDR3 loop spans 12 amino acids. The CDR3 DNA reads TGCAGGGGGGGAGGGGGCGACTATGGCTACACCTTC. It yields the protein CRGGGGDYGYTF.

V and J are TRBV19 and TRBJ2-3; 9 nucleotides match TRBD2. CDR3 length equals 12 residues. Germline V lookup: CDR1 LNHDA, CDR2 SQIVND (reference sequence). CDR3 nucleotide sequence: TGTGACCCCGGCGGGGGGGCCTACATGCAGTATTTT. It codes for CDPGGGAYMQYF.

This clonotype appeared a few times. The chain uses TRBV2 and TRBJ2-7; tentative D call: TRBD2 (7 bases). CDR3 size: 14 residues. Germline loops: CDR1 SNHLY, CDR2 FYNNEI. V was cut by 8 bases and J by 4 bases, with 18 bases left in between. CDR3 nucleotide sequence: TGTGCCAGCTCCCTGGGGGCGGGGGCATACGAGCAGTACTTC. Translation gives CASSLGAGAYEQYF.

This clonotype was counted a few times. At one boundary the junction diverges from the germline segment, which might be a read error. The chain joins TRBV7-7 to TRBJ1-1; D is perhaps TRBD1 (5 bases). Germline assignment: CDR1 SSHAT and CDR2 FNYEAQ (reference sequence). This CDR3 is 17 amino acids long. CDR3 in amino acids: CASSLCATGGENTEAFF. Here the CDR3 DNA reads TGTGCTAGCAGCTTATGTGCTACAGGCGGGGAGAACACTGAAGCTTTCTTT.

V gene TRBV6-5 combines with J gene TRBJ1-1; D is unresolved. The CDR3 sequence is 14 residues long. Germline assignment: CDR1 MNHEY and CDR2 SVGAGI. Trimming removed 0 bases at V and 3 bases at J, with 8 bases between. The chain's CDR3 is CASSYSDVDTEAFF. The CDR3 DNA is TGTGCCAGCAGTTACTCGGACGTCGACACTGAAGCTTTCTTT.

This chain joins TRBV11-2 and TRBJ2-1, with TRBD2 as a possible D gene (6 bases). The germline CDR1 and CDR2 sequences are SGHAT and FQNNGV. The CDR3 spans 14 residues. Trimming pared 4 bases from V and 8 bases from J, leaving 15 bases between. The CDR3 DNA reads as TGTGCCAGCAGCTCTTACTCCGGAGGGGATGAGCAGTTCTTC. Its translation: CASSSYSGGDEQFF.

In this sample, this clonotype turned up a few times. The chain is built from TRBV7-2 and TRBJ2-7; D remains ambiguous. Trimming cost V 3 bases and J 3 bases, with 12 bases left between them. The length of the CDR3 is 14 residues. CDR1 and CDR2 (germline): SGHTA, FQGNSA. CDR3 nucleotide sequence: TGTGCCAGCAGCTTTCTGGGCGGTAACTACGAGCAGTACTTC. Protein product: CASSFLGGNYEQYF.

As DNA, the CDR3 is TGCGCCAGCAGCTTGGCCTCAGACAACACTGAAGCTTTCTTT. It specifies CASSLASDNTEAFF. V gene TRBV5-1 combines with J gene TRBJ1-1; D uncertain. This CDR3 comprises 14 residues. Germline CDR1 and CDR2: SGHRS and YFSETQ. V lost 0 bases and J 2 bases, leaving 8 bases between the germline ends.

The CDR3 reads CASSHRGLRTNEKLFF. DNA of the CDR3: TGTGCCAGCAGCCACAGGGGGCTAAGAACTAATGAAAAACTGTTTTTT. The V and J genes are TRBV6-1 and TRBJ1-4; TRBD1 agrees at 9 bases. This CDR3 is 16 amino acids long. Germline V gives CDR1 MNHNS, CDR2 SASEGT. The J segment lost 1 base and the V segment lost 6 bases, leaving 6 bases of the junction unmatched.

CDR3: CSVGGTNQPQHF. Written as DNA, the CDR3 is TGCAGCGTTGGCGGAACCAATCAGCCCCAGCATTTT. V gene TRBV29-1 combines with J gene TRBJ1-5, with unresolved D. Trimming pared 4 bases from V and 3 bases from J, leaving 7 bases between. Germline CDR1 is SQVTM and CDR2 is ANQGSEA. CDR3 length equals 12 residues.

The rearrangement uses TRBV15 and TRBJ1-1; D is ambiguous. Trimming pared 5 bases from V and 2 bases from J, leaving 12 bases between. This CDR3 contains 14 residues. Germline CDR1 and CDR2: LNHNV and YYDKDF (reference sequence). The CDR3 here is CATSGWSQNTEAFF. Here the CDR3 DNA reads TGTGCCACCAGCGGCTGGTCGCAAAACACTGAAGCTTTCTTT.

This clonotype was found once. The genes are TRBV7-6 and TRBJ2-1; D may be TRBD1 or TRBD2 (6 bases each). Trimming left V 3 bases short and J 9 bases short, with 15 bases between. The CDR3 extends over 14 amino acids. Germline V gene data show CDR1 as SGHVS and CDR2 as FNYEAQ. The CDR3 DNA reads as TGTGCCAGCAGCTTTGGAGGGGGTTACCCTGAGCAGTTCTTC. It codes for CASSFGGGYPEQFF.

This clonotype has only a few counts. The rearrangement uses TRBV24-1 and TRBJ2-5; the D gene is possibly TRBD2 (6 bases). The CDR3 extends over 14 amino acids. The germline V and J ends were trimmed by 6 bases and 4 bases, with 14 bases remaining between them. The germline gives CDR1 KGHDR, CDR2 SFDVKD. The CDR3 here is CATSSNRGGETQYF. In nucleotides, the CDR3 is TGTGCCACCAGTTCCAATAGGGGAGGAGAGACCCAGTACTTC.

The V gene is TRBV5-4, the J gene TRBJ1-1; 8 bases align to TRBD1. The CDR3 sequence is 15 residues long. The germline V gene has CDR1 SGHNT and CDR2 YYREEE (reference sequence). Trimming removed 0 bases from V and 3 bases from J; junction bases left unmatched: 4. CDR3 protein: CASSLASRGHTEAFF. The CDR3 nucleotides are TGTGCCAGCAGCTTGGCGTCCAGGGGGCACACTGAAGCTTTCTTT.